Listed here are 6 T cell receptor beta chains from one sample, sequenced in a study of T cell responses to AZD1222 COVID-19 vaccine. Profiled with immunoSEQ multiplex PCR; TCRdb holds only in-frame clones, not every one. The sample lists about 130,000 clones, just over 90% occurring once. The sequencing used peripheral blood, collected on day 0 of AZD1222 vaccination. Every receptor here comes from an adult in good health.

V gene TRBV6-1 combines with J gene TRBJ1-5, with D uncertain. The germline V gene encodes CDR1 MNHNS and CDR2 SASEGT. V was trimmed by 1 base and J by 0 bases, leaving 10 bases between them. This CDR3 comprises 16 residues. The CDR3 loop reads CASSEVPRYSNQPQHF. In nucleotides, the CDR3 is TGTGCCAGCAGTGAAGTTCCCCGATATAGCAATCAGCCCCAGCATTTT.

This chain joins TRBV6-5 and TRBJ1-2; D gene unclear. CDR3 size: 15 residues. V was trimmed by 0 bases and J by 0 bases, leaving 8 bases between them. Germline loops: CDR1 MNHEY, CDR2 SVGAGI. In DNA, the CDR3 is TGTGCCAGCAGTTACTCGGGCAGGCCTAACTATGGCTACACCTTC. The encoded protein is CASSYSGRPNYGYTF.

The V gene is TRBV2, the J gene TRBJ2-1; TRBD2 matches 14 bases. The CDR3 is 13 residues long. Germline values: CDR1 SNHLY, CDR2 FYNNEI. V shed 9 bases and J 9 bases; nucleotides not matched to a gene: 4. In nucleotides, the CDR3 is TGTGCCAGGGGGACTAGCGGGGGCGGTGAGCAGTTCTTC. Translated: CARGTSGGGEQFF.

This chain uses TRBV5-5 with TRBJ2-5; perhaps TRBD2 as D (6 bases). The V gene's germline CDR1 is SGHKS and CDR2 YYEKEE (reference sequence). V was trimmed by 2 bases and J by 4 bases, leaving 6 bases between them. CDR3 size: 12 residues. CDR3 DNA sequence: TGTGCCAGCAGCTTCGGGGGAGAGACCCAGTACTTC. It encodes CASSFGGETQYF.

This rearrangement joins TRBV23-1 to TRBJ2-3; TRBD1 matches 7 bases. TRBV23-1 is an ORF for which the function is uncertain. Trimming cost V 10 bases and J 2 bases; bases outside gene matches: 9. The CDR3 is made up of 14 amino acids. The CDR3 DNA is TGCGCCATTCCCCGGGACAGCCACACAGATACGCAGTATTTT. This gives the protein CAIPRDSHTDTQYF.

The chain has TRBV5-1 and TRBJ2-5; D may match TRBD1 or TRBD2 (5 bases each). From germline, CDR1 is SGHRS and CDR2 YFSETQ. Trimming removed 5 bases at V and 2 bases at J, with 13 bases between. This CDR3 has 14 amino acids. The CDR3 region has the DNA TGCGCCAGCAGGATGGGGGAGTGGCAAGAGACCCAGTACTTC. The encoded protein is CASRMGEWQETQYF. Using reference TRBV5-1 and TRBJ2-5 for the parts outside the CDR3, the full variable domain is KAGVTQTPRYLIKTRGQQVTLSCSPISGHRSVSWYQQTPGQGLQFLFEYFSETQRNKGNFPGRFSGRQFSNSRSEMNVSTLELGDSALYLCASRMGEWQETQYFGPGTRLLVL.